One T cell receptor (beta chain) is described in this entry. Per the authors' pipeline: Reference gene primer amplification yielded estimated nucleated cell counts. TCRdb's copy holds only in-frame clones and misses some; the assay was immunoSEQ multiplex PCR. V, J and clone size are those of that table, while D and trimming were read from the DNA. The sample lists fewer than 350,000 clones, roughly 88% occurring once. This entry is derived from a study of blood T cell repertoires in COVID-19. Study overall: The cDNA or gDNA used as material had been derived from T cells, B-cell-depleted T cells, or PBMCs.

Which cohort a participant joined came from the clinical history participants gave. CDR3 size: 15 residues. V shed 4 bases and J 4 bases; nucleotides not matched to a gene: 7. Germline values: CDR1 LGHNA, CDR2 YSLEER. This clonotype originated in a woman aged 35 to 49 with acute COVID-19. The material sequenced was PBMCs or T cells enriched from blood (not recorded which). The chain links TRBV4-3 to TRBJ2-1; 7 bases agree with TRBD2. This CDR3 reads CASSLIREAYNEQFF. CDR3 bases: TGCGCCAGCAGCCTTATCCGGGAGGCATACAATGAGCAGTTCTTC.